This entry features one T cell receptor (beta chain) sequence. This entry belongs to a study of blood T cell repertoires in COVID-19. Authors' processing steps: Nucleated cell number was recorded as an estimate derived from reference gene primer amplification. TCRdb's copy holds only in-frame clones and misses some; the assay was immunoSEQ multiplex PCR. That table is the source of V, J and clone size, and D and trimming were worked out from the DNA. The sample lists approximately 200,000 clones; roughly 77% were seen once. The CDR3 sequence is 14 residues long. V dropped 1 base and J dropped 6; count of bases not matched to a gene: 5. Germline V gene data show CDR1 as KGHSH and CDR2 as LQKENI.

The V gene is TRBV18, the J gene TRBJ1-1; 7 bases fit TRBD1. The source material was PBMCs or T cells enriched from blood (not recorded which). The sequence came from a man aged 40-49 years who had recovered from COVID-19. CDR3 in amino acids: CASSPLGGTAEAFF. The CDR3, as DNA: TGTGCCAGCTCACCACTAGGGGGCACCGCTGAAGCTTTCTTT.